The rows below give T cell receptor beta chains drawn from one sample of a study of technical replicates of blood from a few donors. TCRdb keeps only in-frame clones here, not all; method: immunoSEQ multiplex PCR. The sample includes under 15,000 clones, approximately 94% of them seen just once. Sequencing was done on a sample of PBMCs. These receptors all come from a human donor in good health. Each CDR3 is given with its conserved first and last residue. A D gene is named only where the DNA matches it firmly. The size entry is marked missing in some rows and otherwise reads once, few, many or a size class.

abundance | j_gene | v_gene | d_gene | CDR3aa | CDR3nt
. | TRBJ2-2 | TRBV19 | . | CASSPGTPNTGELFF | TGTGCCAGTAGCCCCGGGACACCGAACACCGGGGAGCTGTTTTTT
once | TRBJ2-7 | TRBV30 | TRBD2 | CAWSVLSGDLYEQYF | TGTGCCTGGAGTGTACTAAGCGGGGACCTCTACGAGCAGTACTTC
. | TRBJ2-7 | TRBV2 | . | CASSEAGQQNF | TGTGCCAGCAGTGAAGCGGGCCAGCAAAACTTC
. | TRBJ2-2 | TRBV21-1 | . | CASSKVRGGGTFTGELFF | TGTGCCAGCAGCAAAGTTCGCGGCGGGGGGACTTTCACCGGGGAGCTGTTTTTT
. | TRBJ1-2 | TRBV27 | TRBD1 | CASSLTGTGGVGGYTF | TGTGCCAGCAGTTTAACCGGGACAGGGGGCGTGGGTGGCTACACCTTC
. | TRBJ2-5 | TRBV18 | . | CASSPRGETQYF | TGTGCCAGCTCACCAAGGGGGGAGACCCAGTACTTC
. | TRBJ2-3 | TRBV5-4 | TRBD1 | CASSFLTGLGTDTQYF | TGTGCCAGCAGCTTCCTGACAGGGTTAGGAACAGATACGCAGTATTTT
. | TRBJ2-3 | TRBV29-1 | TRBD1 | CSVRQGFTDTQYF | TGCAGCGTTCGACAGGGGTTCACAGATACGCAGTATTTT
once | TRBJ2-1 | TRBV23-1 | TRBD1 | CASTLAGTAYNEQFF | TGCGCCAGCACCCTAGCCGGGACAGCCTACAATGAGCAGTTCTTC
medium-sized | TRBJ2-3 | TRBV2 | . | CASSAAETTDTQYF | TGTGCCAGCAGTGCAGCGGAGACCACAGATACGCAGTATTTT
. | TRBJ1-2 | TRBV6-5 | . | CASSYHFARGSDGYTF | TGTGCCAGCAGTTACCACTTTGCCAGGGGCTCTGATGGCTACACCTTC
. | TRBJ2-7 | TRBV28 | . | CASRRYEQYF | TGTGCCAGCAGGCGGTACGAGCAGTACTTC
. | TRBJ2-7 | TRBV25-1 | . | CASSEVGKTGIRTYEQYF | TGTGCCAGCAGTGAGGTGGGTAAGACAGGCATCCGGACCTACGAGCAGTACTTC
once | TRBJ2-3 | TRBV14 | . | CASSQAGSYTQYF | TGTGCCAGCAGCCAAGCGGGGAGTTATACGCAGTATTTT
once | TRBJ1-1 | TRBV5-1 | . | CASSLAAGGNTEAFF | TGCGCCAGCAGCTTGGCCGCGGGGGGGAACACTGAAGCTTTCTTT
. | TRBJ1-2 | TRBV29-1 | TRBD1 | CSVDPPTGFRGYTF | TGCAGCGTTGACCCACCGACAGGGTTTCGCGGCTACACCTTC
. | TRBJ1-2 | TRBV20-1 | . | CSTERNYGYTF | TGCAGCACGGAGAGAAACTATGGCTACACCTTC
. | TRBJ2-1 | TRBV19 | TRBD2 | CASSPDVAAGAYNEQFF | TGTGCCAGTAGTCCCGATGTGGCGGCGGGAGCCTACAATGAGCAGTTCTTC